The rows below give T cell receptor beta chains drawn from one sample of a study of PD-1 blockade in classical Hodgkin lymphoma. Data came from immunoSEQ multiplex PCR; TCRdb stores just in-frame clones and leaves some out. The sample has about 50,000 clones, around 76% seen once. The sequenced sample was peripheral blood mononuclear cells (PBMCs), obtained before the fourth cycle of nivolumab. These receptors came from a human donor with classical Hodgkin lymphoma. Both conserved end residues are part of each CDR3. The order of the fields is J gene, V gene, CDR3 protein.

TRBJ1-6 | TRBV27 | CASSLRPSYSSPLHF
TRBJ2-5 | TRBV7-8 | CASSLVIETQYF
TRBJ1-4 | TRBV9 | CASNPEGVDYEKLFF
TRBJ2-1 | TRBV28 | CASSLRQGYEQFF
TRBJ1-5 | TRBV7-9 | CASSLGGAGNQPQHF
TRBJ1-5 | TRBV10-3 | CAITGSSNQPQHF
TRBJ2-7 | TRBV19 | CASSIGGAYEQYF
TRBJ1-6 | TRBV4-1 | CASSQVPTGSYNSPLHF
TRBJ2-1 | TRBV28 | CASSLGGTSYNEQFF
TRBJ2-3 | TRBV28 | CASSLPSGLTDTQYF
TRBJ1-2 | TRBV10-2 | CASSGAGTNYGYTF
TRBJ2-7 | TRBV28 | CASSFSGQGNYEQYF
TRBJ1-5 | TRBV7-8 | CASSLSRVSNQPQHF
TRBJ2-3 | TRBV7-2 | CASSETRTFSTDTQYF
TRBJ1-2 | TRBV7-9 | CASSLGMGADYGYTF
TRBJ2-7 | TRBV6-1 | CASSEVGGGGLEQYF
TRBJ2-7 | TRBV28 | CASSSLLPRQGSSYEQYF
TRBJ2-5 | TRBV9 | CASSRGASLYQETQYF
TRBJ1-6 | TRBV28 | CASSLRRWANNSPLHF
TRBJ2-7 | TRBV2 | CASTRGGNEQYF
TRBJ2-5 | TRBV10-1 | CASSDLPGTGETQYF
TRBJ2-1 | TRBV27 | CASSLTDLSSYNEQFF
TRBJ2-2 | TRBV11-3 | CASSLVSSSGELFF
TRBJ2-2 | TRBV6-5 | CASSGPFSTGELFF
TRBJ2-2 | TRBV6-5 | CASSYDGQTGELFF
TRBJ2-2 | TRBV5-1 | CASSLESAYTGELFF
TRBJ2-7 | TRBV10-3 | CAISATGTREQYF
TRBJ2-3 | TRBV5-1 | CASSPGISTDTQYF
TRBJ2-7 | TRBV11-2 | CASSYYEQYF
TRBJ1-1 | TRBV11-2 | CASSLGRGGYTEAFF
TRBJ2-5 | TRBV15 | CATSRIAGEGETQYF
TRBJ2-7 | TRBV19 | CASSIRGTEYEQYF
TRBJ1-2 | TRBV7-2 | CASSPQSGNGYTF
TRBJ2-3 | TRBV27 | CASSLWTSDGTDTQYF
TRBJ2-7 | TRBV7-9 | CASSLDGAGEQYF
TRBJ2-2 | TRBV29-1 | CSVSSEGWTGELFF
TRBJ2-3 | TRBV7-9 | CASTPGLAGGGVYTDTQYF
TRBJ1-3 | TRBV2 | CASIGTTPGNTIYF
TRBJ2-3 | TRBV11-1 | CASSLRPHGSRTDTQYF
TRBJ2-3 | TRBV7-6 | CASSFSGTSAMGTDTQYF
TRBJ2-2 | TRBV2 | CASSPGVAGELFF
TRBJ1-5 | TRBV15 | CATSNRVNQPQHF
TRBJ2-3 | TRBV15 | CATSRDVSGGDRYTQYF
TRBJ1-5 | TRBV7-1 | CASSSTGSGNQPQHF
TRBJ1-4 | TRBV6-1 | CASSVRDRVREKLFF
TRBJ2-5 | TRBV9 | CASSSRTGDETQYF
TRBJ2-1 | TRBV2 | CASRPTGGLSEQFF
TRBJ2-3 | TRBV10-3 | CAISPGPKSTDTQYF